Listed here are 13 T cell receptor beta chains from one sample, sequenced in a study of breast tumors, draining lymph nodes, adjacent tissues. The lymph nodes were axillary draining lymph nodes from breast cancer patients. Using its own MiXCR run on the multiplex PCR reads, TCRdb lists one record per CDR3 protein. This table has roughly 130,000 distinct CDR3 sequences, about 20% appearing once. Sequences were obtained from axillary lymph node tissue. These receptors originate from a female donor with breast cancer. Some clones in this sample may be carry-over from other donors' samples.

This chain links TRBV28 with TRBJ1-2, with 10 bases identical to TRBD1. Per the germline V gene, CDR1 is MDHEN and CDR2 is SYDVKM. The V and J ends lost 2 bases and 5 bases, in that order; junction bases with no gene match: 5. The length of the CDR3 is 15 residues. In DNA form, the CDR3 reads TGTGCCAGCAGTTTACCTGGACAGGGGGGGTATGGCTACACCTTC. It is translated as CASSLPGQGGYGYTF.

Ten or more counts support this clonotype. J is TRBJ2-5 and V is TRBV7-6, with TRBD2 matching over 8 bases. Looked up from germline, CDR1 is SGHVS and CDR2 is FNYEAQ. With 1 base clipped from V and 1 base from J, the junction kept 2 bases outside the gene matches. The length of the CDR3 is 15 residues. CDR3 nucleotide sequence: TGTGCCAGCAGCTTAGGGCGGGGGGTCCAAGAGACCCAGTACTTC. Residues: CASSLGRGVQETQYF. Supplemented by reference TRBV7-6 and TRBJ2-5, the full variable domain reads GAGVSQSPRYKVTKRGQDVALRCDPISGHVSLYWYRQALGQGPEFLTYFNYEAQQDKSGLPNDRFSAERPEGSISTLTIQRTEQRDSAMYRCASSLGRGVQETQYFGPGTRLLVL.

As to this clonotype: This may stem from a read error, because a much larger clone lies one nucleotide away. The chain uses TRBV9 and TRBJ2-3, with 15 nucleotides matching TRBD2. Looked up from germline, CDR1 is SGDLS and CDR2 is YYNGEE. There are 18 residues in the CDR3. Trimming at V came to 4 bases and at J to 2 bases, leaving 8 bases not matched to a gene. In DNA, the CDR3 is TGTGCCAGCAGCCAGCTCGGGACTAGCGGGAGGACCACAGATACGCAGTATTTT. Its protein product is CASSQLGTSGRTTDTQYF.

The table lists this clonotype with many counts. This chain links TRBV20-1 with TRBJ2-1; 8 bases are a match to TRBD1. With V trimmed by 3 bases and J by 8 bases, 6 bases remained unmatched. The CDR3 runs to 13 residues. Per germline, CDR1 DFQATT and CDR2 SNEGSKA (reference sequence). Here the CDR3 reads CSASPQGEDEQFF. In nucleotides, the CDR3 is TGCAGTGCTAGCCCACAGGGGGAGGATGAGCAGTTCTTC.

This clonotype was seen many times. The chain carries TRBV5-1 and TRBJ2-1; 9 bases line up with TRBD2. The germline gives CDR1 SGHRS, CDR2 YFSETQ. Trimming took 2 bases from V and 4 from J; bases not matched to a gene: 7. The CDR3 consists of 16 residues. CDR3 sequence reads: CASSFIAGALYNEQFF. CDR3 DNA sequence: TGCGCCAGCAGCTTTATAGCGGGGGCCCTTTACAATGAGCAGTTCTTC.

This clonotype was seen only a few times. The chain has TRBV5-4 and TRBJ2-6; no firm D call. The CDR3 has 15 residues. CDR1 and CDR2 from the germline V gene are SGHNT and YYREEE (reference sequence). Trimming cost V 0 bases and J 4 bases, with 8 bases left between them. The CDR3: CASSLAQQGANVLTF. The CDR3 DNA reads as TGTGCCAGCAGCTTGGCACAGCAAGGGGCCAACGTCCTGACTTTC.

This clonotype showed up just a few times. The rearrangement joins TRBV19 to TRBJ2-6; D gene ambiguous. The CDR3 is made up of 17 amino acids. Between the trimmed V and J ends, which lost 2 bases and 0 bases, there was a span of 11 bases. Germline assignment: CDR1 LNHDA and CDR2 SQIVND (reference sequence). The CDR3 here is CASSIRSRSSGANVLTF. For the CDR3, the DNA is TGTGCCAGTAGTATAAGGAGTAGGAGCTCTGGGGCCAACGTCCTGACTTTC. Full variable domain (missing parts from reference TRBV19 and TRBJ2-6): DGGITQSPKYLFRKEGQNVTLSCEQNLNHDAMYWYRQDPGQGLRLIYYSQIVNDFQKGDIAEGYSVSREKKESFPLTVTSAQKNPTAFYLCASSIRSRSSGANVLTFGAGSRLTVL.

This clonotype has a count of ten or more. The chain is built from TRBV7-3 and TRBJ2-1; 15 bases line up with TRBD2. Per the germline V gene, CDR1 is SGHTA and CDR2 is FQGTGA. V was pared by 0 bases and J by 10 bases, with 1 base of the junction left unmatched. The CDR3 length is 15 residues. DNA for the CDR3: TGTGCCAGCAGCTTAACGGGACTAGCGGGGGGCGAGCAGTTCTTC. This sequence encodes CASSLTGLAGGEQFF.

This clonotype was detected ten times or more. This CDR3 is CATSDDRGPAGELFF. The CDR3 DNA sequence: TGTGCCACCAGTGATGACAGGGGTCCCGCCGGGGAGCTGTTTTTT. The chain links TRBV24-1 to TRBJ2-2; 8 bases align to TRBD1. Germline-derived CDR1 and CDR2 are KGHDR and SFDVKD. This CDR3 has 15 residues. V shed 3 bases, J shed 6 bases, and the junction held 5 bases outside the gene matches.

Concerning this clonotype: A much bigger clone sits one base away, suggesting this may be a read error. This chain uses TRBV18 with TRBJ2-7, with TRBD1 as a possible D gene (6 bases). CDR1 KGHSH and CDR2 LQKENI come from the germline V gene. The CDR3 loop spans 14 amino acids. CDR3 residues: CASPPPLQGGEQYF. The CDR3 DNA sequence: TGTGCCAGCCCACCACCGTTACAGGGCGGCGAGCAGTACTTC.

In this sample, this clonotype turned up a few times. J is TRBJ2-6 and V is TRBV14, with D possibly being TRBD1 (5 bases). This CDR3 region has 15 residues. With 4 bases removed from V and 0 bases from J, the gap between germline ends came to 7 bases. Per the germline V gene, CDR1 is SGHDN and CDR2 is FVKESK. CDR3 protein: CASSRQNSGANVLTF. The CDR3 nucleotides are TGTGCCAGCAGCCGACAGAACTCTGGGGCCAACGTCCTGACTTTC. The complete variable domain, with remaining parts taken from reference TRBV14 and TRBJ2-6, reads EAGVTQFPSHSVIEKGQTVTLRCDPISGHDNLYWYRRVMGKEIKFLLHFVKESKQDESGMPNNRFLAERTGGTYSTLKVQPAELEDSGVYFCASSRQNSGANVLTFGAGSRLTVL.

This clonotype was picked up many times. The V and J genes are TRBV27 and TRBJ1-6, with TRBD1 as a possible D gene (5 bases). With 7 bases removed from V and 10 bases from J, the gap between germline ends came to 20 bases. This CDR3 has 15 residues. CDR1 is MNHEY, CDR2 SMNVEV, per germline (reference sequence). CDR3: CASKQDPPGWSPLHF. The CDR3 DNA reads TGTGCCAGCAAACAGGACCCCCCAGGTTGGTCACCCCTCCACTTT.

Comments on this clonotype: Mismatch with germline at one junction end may stem from a read error. DNA for the CDR3: TGTGCCAGCAGTTACGGGGGAGCTGGGGCGAATCGGCCCCAGCATTTT. It is translated as CASSYGGAGANRPQHF. The V and J genes are TRBV2 and TRBJ1-5, with D possibly being TRBD1 (5 bases). CDR3 length: 16 amino acids. Germline CDR1 is SNHLY and CDR2 is FYNNEI.